What follows are 19 T cell receptor beta chains derived from one specimen sequenced in a study of blood T cell repertoires in COVID-19. TCRdb's copy holds only in-frame clones and misses some; the assay was immunoSEQ multiplex PCR. Found here are approximately 200,000 clones, about 82% of them singletons; the top ten hold about 5.5%. Input material: peripheral blood. The origin of the receptors is a woman in her thirties with acute or convalescent COVID-19.

This sequence joins TRBV5-6 and TRBJ2-5, with TRBD2 identical over 11 bases. The germline V gene has CDR1 SGHDT and CDR2 YYEEEE. The CDR3 runs to 16 residues. V shed 4 bases and J 5 bases; nucleotides not matched to a gene: 10. As DNA, the CDR3 is TGTGCCAGCAGCATAGCTAGCGGGGGGCCTCGGGAGACCCAGTACTTC. Amino acids: CASSIASGGPRETQYF.

V is TRBV5-1 and J is TRBJ2-1, with 11 nucleotides matching TRBD2. Trimming at V came to 7 bases and at J to 6 bases, leaving 18 bases not matched to a gene. The CDR3 covers 18 residues. Germline lookup yields CDR1 SGHRS and CDR2 YFSETQ. The DNA for the CDR3 is TGCGCCAGCCAAAGACTAGCGGGATCTAATAGTTGGTCCAATGAGCAGTTCTTC. It encodes CASQRLAGSNSWSNEQFF. The full variable domain, with the rest looked up from reference TRBV5-1 and TRBJ2-1, is KAGVTQTPRYLIKTRGQQVTLSCSPISGHRSVSWYQQTPGQGLQFLFEYFSETQRNKGNFPGRFSGRQFSNSRSEMNVSTLELGDSALYLCASQRLAGSNSWSNEQFFGPGTRLTVL.

V usage is TRBV5-1 and J usage is TRBJ1-1; 7 bases agree with TRBD1. The CDR3 covers 14 residues. Per germline, CDR1 SGHRS and CDR2 YFSETQ. V lost 2 bases to trimming and J lost 4 bases; unmatched junction nucleotides: 5. CDR3: CASSLGQVFTEAFF. The CDR3, as DNA: TGCGCCAGCAGCTTAGGACAGGTGTTCACTGAAGCTTTCTTT.

The rearrangement uses TRBV28 and TRBJ2-2; 8 bases align to TRBD2. The CDR3 runs 15 residues. Trimming took 7 bases from V and 3 from J; bases not matched to a gene: 7. The V gene's germline CDR1 is MDHEN and CDR2 SYDVKM. CDR3: CASTPGTRDTGELFF. CDR3 nucleotide sequence: TGTGCCAGCACCCCCGGGACTAGGGACACCGGGGAGCTGTTTTTT.

The chain carries TRBV5-1 and TRBJ1-4, with D maybe TRBD1 (5 bases). Trimming stripped 0 bases from V and 7 bases from J, with 13 bases between. CDR1 is SGHRS, CDR2 YFSETQ, per germline. The CDR3 is 15 residues long. The CDR3, as DNA: TGCGCCAGCAGCTTGGCTTTGGGGCGGGGTGAAAAACTGTTTTTT. This codes for CASSLALGRGEKLFF.

Only one count was recorded for this clone. The rearrangement links TRBV14 to TRBJ2-1, with 12 bases fitting TRBD2. This CDR3 is built from 17 residues. With V trimmed by 1 base and J by 4 bases, 5 bases remained unmatched. Germline values: CDR1 SGHDN, CDR2 FVKESK. CDR3 sequence reads: CASSQGLAGGPYNEQFF. The CDR3 DNA is TGTGCCAGCAGCCAAGGTCTAGCGGGGGGGCCGTACAATGAGCAGTTCTTC.

The chain carries TRBV6-2 or TRBV6-3 and TRBJ1-5; unclear D gene. Germline V gene sequence: CDR1 MNHEY, CDR2 SVGEGT. V lost 5 bases to trimming and J lost 4 bases, with 15 bases between them. The CDR3 loop spans 15 amino acids. The CDR3 bases are TGTGCCAGCAGTGACCCGAAGACACCGAATCAGCCCCAGCATTTT. Protein: CASSDPKTPNQPQHF.

The chain recombines TRBV20-1 with TRBJ1-2; 7 bases map to TRBD1. CDR1 and CDR2 (germline): DFQATT, SNEGSKA (reference sequence). This CDR3 is built from 11 residues. The J segment lost 8 bases and the V segment lost 6 bases, leaving 6 bases of the junction unmatched. In DNA form, the CDR3 reads TGCAGTGCGATACAGGGGAGAGGCTACACCTTC. Its translation is CSAIQGRGYTF.

CDR3 nucleotides: TGCGCCAGCAGCCAAGCACCGGCGGACTATGGCTACACCTTC. It specifies CASSQAPADYGYTF. This chain joins TRBV4-1 and TRBJ1-2, with D unclear. In germline, CDR1 is MGHRA, CDR2 YSYEKL. The CDR3 has 14 amino acids. V was trimmed by 1 base and J by 3 bases, leaving 9 bases between them.

The chain joins TRBV15 to TRBJ1-5; 8 bases align to TRBD1. CDR1 and CDR2 (germline): LNHNV, YYDKDF (reference sequence). The CDR3 spans 17 residues. With 5 bases clipped from V and 4 bases from J, the junction kept 13 bases outside the gene matches. In nucleotides, the CDR3 is TGTGCCACCAGCCATCCGGAAGGGACAGGCCTAAATCAGCCCCAGCATTTT. This translates into CATSHPEGTGLNQPQHF.

This clone was observed a few times. V and J are TRBV20-1 and TRBJ2-7; D gene ambiguous. Trimming removed 8 bases at V and 3 bases at J, with 11 bases between. Germline V gives CDR1 DFQATT, CDR2 SNEGSKA (reference sequence). The CDR3 is 11 amino acids. The CDR3 DNA reads as TGCAGTATTCCTAAAAACTACGAGCAGTACTTC. It encodes CSIPKNYEQYF.

The rearrangement uses TRBV30 and TRBJ1-5; maybe TRBD1 (6 bases). In germline, CDR1 is GTSNPN, CDR2 SVGIG (reference sequence). The CDR3 covers 14 residues. Trimming took off 0 bases at V and 2 bases at J, with 8 bases between the two ends. CDR3 residues: CAWSVGAGNQPQHF. The CDR3 bases are TGTGCCTGGAGTGTGGGGGCAGGCAATCAGCCCCAGCATTTT.

The gene calls are TRBV28 and TRBJ1-5, with a possible D match to TRBD1 (5 bases). CDR1 MDHEN and CDR2 SYDVKM come from the germline V gene. CDR3 length equals 15 residues. V lost 6 bases to trimming and J lost 7 bases, with 19 bases between them. The CDR3 here is CASSSIMGGRQPQHF. The CDR3 nucleotides read TGTGCCAGCAGCTCTATTATGGGGGGAAGGCAGCCCCAGCATTTT.

The CDR3 is CASSQDRGSGNTIYF. The CDR3 nucleotides read TGTGCCAGCAGCCAAGATCGGGGCTCTGGAAACACCATATATTTT. This chain connects TRBV4-2 to TRBJ1-3; no clear D gene. Germline CDR1 is LGHNA and CDR2 is YNFKEQ. The CDR3 spans 15 residues. Trimming cost V 0 bases and J 0 bases, with 6 bases left between them.

The rearrangement joins TRBV28 to TRBJ2-7; D is possibly TRBD1 (5 bases). V was clipped by 6 bases and J by 5 bases, with 14 bases between them. From germline, CDR1 is MDHEN and CDR2 SYDVKM. This CDR3 comprises 13 residues. The CDR3 DNA reads as TGTGCCAGCAGGACCCAGGGAAGGGACGAGCAGTACTTC. Residues: CASRTQGRDEQYF.

The rearrangement links TRBV9 to TRBJ1-6; D not resolved. In germline, CDR1 is SGDLS, CDR2 YYNGEE. Trimming removed 0 bases from V and 10 bases from J, with 11 bases in between. The CDR3 totals 14 residues. CDR3 sequence (DNA): TGTGCCAGCAGCGTAGCCGCCACGAGGTCACCCCTCCACTTT. This encodes CASSVAATRSPLHF.

The chain links TRBV28 to TRBJ2-7; 8 bases are shared with TRBD1. Germline CDR1 and CDR2: MDHEN and SYDVKM. CDR3 length: 18 residues. V lost 0 bases to trimming and J lost 4 bases; unmatched junction nucleotides: 14. The CDR3 region is CASSLWGAGTGDLYEQYF. The DNA for the CDR3 is TGTGCCAGCAGTTTATGGGGTGCGGGGACAGGAGACCTTTACGAGCAGTACTTC.

The chain combines TRBV7-2 with TRBJ2-3; D unresolved. V was trimmed by 5 bases and J by 3 bases, leaving 12 bases between them. The CDR3 length is 14 residues. Looked up from germline, CDR1 is SGHTA and CDR2 is FQGNSA. The CDR3 protein is CASSQPGRTDTQYF. For the CDR3, the DNA is TGTGCCAGCAGCCAACCAGGCCGTACAGATACGCAGTATTTT.

The chain carries TRBV7-8 and TRBJ2-7; 11 bases map to TRBD2. V dropped 5 bases and J dropped 3; count of bases not matched to a gene: 6. The germline CDR1 and CDR2 sequences are SGHVS and FQNEAQ. The CDR3 runs 15 residues. The CDR3: CASSISGRARYEQYF. CDR3 bases: TGTGCCAGCAGCATTAGCGGGAGGGCCCGCTACGAGCAGTACTTC.